This T cell receptor beta chain was obtained from a study of blood T cell repertoires in COVID-19. Here immunoSEQ multiplex PCR was the method, and the copy in TCRdb shows in-frame clones only, minus some. The table includes approximately 210,000 clones, roughly 83% detected once. This clone was seen a single time. CDR1 is SGHKS, CDR2 YYEKEE, per germline (reference sequence). This CDR3 has 12 amino acids. With 4 bases removed from V and 3 bases from J, the gap between germline ends came to 8 bases. The TCR originated in a woman between 65 and 79 years old with active or convalescent COVID-19. Sequencing was carried out using peripheral blood. V is TRBV5-5 and J is TRBJ2-7; possibly TRBD2 for D (6 bases). The CDR3, as DNA: TGTGCCAGCAGCACGGAGGGCTACGAGCAGTACTTC. Translation gives CASSTEGYEQYF.